Here is one T cell receptor beta chain with its context. Its antigen is unknown. The CDR3 contains 16 residues, cysteine and phenylalanine counted. Only the protein is on record. The germline V gene (reference sequence) provides CDR1 SGHNT and CDR2 YYREEE. The library was produced with bulk RNA-seq. The TruSeq Stranded RNA sample prep kit was used to generate libraries of poly-A-enriched mRNA from an input of about 1 ug total RNA. Every sample was sequenced in triplicate, with paired-end sequencing run on a HiSeq 2500. Each mate in the RNA-seq data had a read length of 125 nucleotides. Per the authors' processing: Reads were trimmed and aligned to hg38 using STAR v2.7, and quality control was done with FASTQC, RSeQC and multiqc. Salmon 0.14.1 was used to quantify gene expression levels as transcripts per million (TPM). Principal component analysis suggested that transcriptomic profiles were not driven by trial, library batch, sequencing batch, treatment regimen or sex. Reads reprocessed by TCRdb are summarized as one entry per CDR3 protein sequence, and DNA is absent. The V and J calls shown here were made by TCRdb, not taken from the authors' results. This sample's clone table shows roughly 80 distinct CDR3 sequences.

This sample stems from a study of alternative splicing in chronic myeloid leukemia remission (TCRdb year 2020). About the study as a whole: Peripheral blood from chronic-phase CML patients at diagnosis and remission was profiled by RNA sequencing and compared with healthy donors. The RESIST (imatinib), ENESTxtnd (nilotinib) and PINNACLE (nilotinib plus pegylated interferon) trials supplied some 10 diagnostic specimens along with matched remission specimens. Median ages of around 52 years at diagnosis, under 60 at remission and about 37 for healthy controls were recorded. For the trials, the diagnostic specimens consisted of total leukocytes from peripheral blood that had been collected in EDTA. Nine CML samples, seven diagnostic and two matched remission, came from the French Persistem study. Female/male counts of 11/5 were recorded for diagnosis samples, 8/3 for remission samples and 2/4 for controls. Total RNA was extracted with Trizol from peripheral blood mononuclear cells of diagnosis, remission and control samples. The paper's findings and limits, for the study overall: At remission, blood cell composition had been reconfigured so that it resembled normal controls enriched in lymphoid cells. Strong differences in blood cell composition were observed between timepoints, with a shift from myeloid progenitor enrichment at diagnosis to mature lymphoid enrichment at remission.

This specimen's time point label, interpreted: chronic-phase CML before TKI therapy (screening/day 1). The patient cohort comprised some 16 CML patients, with matched post-remission samples retrieved for a subset of them. This sequence uses TRBV5-4 and TRBJ2-3; the TCRdb D gene call, TRBD2, has no DNA to confirm it. The TCR sequence derives from an adult with chronic myeloid leukemia. The material was PBMCs or total blood leukocytes (not recorded which), obtained at diagnosis. The CDR3: CASSSAGGWSTDTQYF.